This T cell receptor beta chain was sequenced in a study of CD8 T cells in ankylosing spondylitis. One entry per CDR3 protein results from TCRdb running MiXCR on the 5' RACE reads. The data show about 140,000 distinct CDR3 sequences, with about an eighth seen just once and about 4% held by the top ten. Study-level points and caveats: About 8 highly homologous variants made up a TCR beta motif, and this motif appeared characteristic of ankylosing spondylitis blood.

The CDR3 sequence is 14 residues long. J lost 3 bases, V lost 5 bases, and 3 bases had no gene match. The V gene's germline CDR1 is MNHNS and CDR2 SASEGT. This clonotype was detected only a few times. Its antigen remains unknown. The material sequenced was blood, either unsorted or a sorted T cell fraction (not recorded which). The TCR comes from a female donor with ankylosing spondylitis or in good health (not recorded which). V gene TRBV6-1 combines with J gene TRBJ2-3, with 9 nucleotides matching TRBD2. The CDR3 DNA follows: TGTGCCAGCAGTAGCGGGAGGATGACAGATACGCAGTATTTT. Residues: CASSSGRMTDTQYF.